Here is one TCR beta chain with its context. Its antigen remains undetermined. Per-nucleotide qualities are absent, and no much larger clonotype sits a single base away. The sample is drawn from a study of control samples from healthy donors and cancer patients (TCRdb year 2020). The trim is 4 bases for V and 1 base for J, with a gap of 13 bases between the germline ends. CDR1 MNHEY and CDR2 SVGAGI are derived from the germline V gene. From the cysteine through the phenylalanine, the CDR3 covers 15 amino acids. Only CDR3 DNA remains: 45 bases, in frame from the first base. The library was generated by the immunoSEQ multiplex PCR assay. The clones in this table, taken by TCRdb from immuneACCESS, are in-frame only. Not every clone is retained; where verified, under half of the shortfall comes from an unresolved V gene, and the cause of the rest is unknown. Across this sample there are 90,000 to 100,000 clones, with approximately 88% seen only once. 30% to 40% of the sample comes from the top ten.

The rearranged chain carries TRBV6-5 and TRBJ1-1; no D gene can be assigned with confidence. This TCR came from a man in his 70s with lung cancer. Material: PBMCs. The CDR3 in this case is CASSFIREANTEAFF. The nucleotide sequence reads as follows: TGTGCCAGCAGTTTCATCCGGGAGGCGAACACTGAAGCTTTCTTT.